This TCR beta chain was recovered during a study of cytomegalovirus exposure and HLA in healthy donors. This PCR relied on a set of 60 Vbeta primers and 13 Jbeta primers. Libraries were prepared by immunoSEQ multiplex PCR; TCRdb keeps only in-frame clonotypes and omits some of them. Found here are 100,000 to 150,000 clones, about two thirds of them singletons; the top ten hold 8.2%. Germline CDR1 and CDR2: SGHTA and FQGNSA. CDR3 length: 18 amino acids. V was pared by 5 bases and J by 2 bases, with 16 bases of the junction left unmatched. V gene TRBV7-2 combines with J gene TRBJ1-1, with 8 bases lining up with TRBD1. The clonotype comes from a woman aged 40 to 55 in good health and CMV-seropositive. Sequencing was done on a sample of PBMCs. This CDR3 is CASSAFTLLQGVNTEAFF. The CDR3 bases are TGTGCCAGCAGCGCCTTTACCCTCCTACAGGGGGTTAACACTGAAGCTTTCTTT.